This T cell receptor (beta chain) appears in the sequencing data of a study of T cells after yellow fever vaccination. In the study overall: Some fractions had low cell numbers, and these were prepared with SMART-Seq v4 Ultra Low Input. General study points: Booster sampling recovered most clones from primary vaccination (96% CD4, 88% CD8).

In germline, CDR1 is SGHAT, CDR2 FQNNGV. The CDR3 loop spans 13 amino acids. Trimming shortened V by 5 bases and J by 4 bases, and 11 bases separated the two germline ends. The table lists this clonotype with a few counts. Its antigen remains unknown. In making TCR cDNA, 5'RACE template switching added a universal primer site and UMIs to it. In TCRdb, the 5' RACE reads were re-called with MiXCR into one record per CDR3 protein. The sample holds more than 110,000 distinct CDR3 sequences, approximately 6.6% seen once. The specimen comprised CD4+ T cells sorted from PBMCs, sampled 10 days after the yellow fever booster vaccination. The gene calls are TRBV11-2 and TRBJ1-1; D not resolved. The clonotype comes from a man younger than 40 who received the YFV17D yellow fever vaccine. CDR3 residues: CASSRGQRTEAFF. The CDR3 DNA follows: TGTGCCAGCAGCCGCGGCCAGCGCACTGAAGCTTTCTTT.